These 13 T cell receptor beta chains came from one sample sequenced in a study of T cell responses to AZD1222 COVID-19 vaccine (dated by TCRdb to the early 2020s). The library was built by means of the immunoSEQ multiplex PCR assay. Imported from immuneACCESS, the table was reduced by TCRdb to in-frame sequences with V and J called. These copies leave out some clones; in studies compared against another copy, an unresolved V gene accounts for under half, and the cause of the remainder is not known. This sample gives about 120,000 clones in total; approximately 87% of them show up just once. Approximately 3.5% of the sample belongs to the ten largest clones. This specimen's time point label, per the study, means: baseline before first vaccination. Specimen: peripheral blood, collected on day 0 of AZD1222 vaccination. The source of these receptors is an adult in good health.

CDR3: CASSGLGQDGNTEAFF. CDR3 coding DNA: TGTGCCAGCAGCGGCCTCGGACAGGACGGGAACACTGAAGCTTTCTTT. The genes are TRBV5-6 and TRBJ1-1; 7 bases are shared with TRBD1. This CDR3 has 16 residues. After removal of 4 bases from V and 1 base from J, the junction contained 10 bases not matched to a gene. Germline V gene lookup returns CDR1 SGHDT and CDR2 YYEEEE. Based on the CDR3 plus reference TRBV5-6 and TRBJ1-1, the full variable domain is DAGVTQSPTHLIKTRGQQVTLRCSPKSGHDTVSWYQQALGQGPQFIFQYYEEEERQRGNFPDRFSGHQFPNYSSELNVNALLLGDSALYLCASSGLGQDGNTEAFFGQGTRLTVV.

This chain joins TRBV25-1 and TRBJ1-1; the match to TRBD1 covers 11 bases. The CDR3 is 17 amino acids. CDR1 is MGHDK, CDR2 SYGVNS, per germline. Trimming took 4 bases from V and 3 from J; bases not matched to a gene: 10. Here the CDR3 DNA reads TGTGCCAGCAGTGTTACTGGGGGGGACAGGGGGTACACTGAAGCTTTCTTT. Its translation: CASSVTGGDRGYTEAFF.

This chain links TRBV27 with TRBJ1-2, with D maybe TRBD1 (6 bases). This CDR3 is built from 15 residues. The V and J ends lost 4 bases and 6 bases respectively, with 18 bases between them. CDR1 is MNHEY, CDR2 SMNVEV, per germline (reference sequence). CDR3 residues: CASSSHDRKSDGYTF. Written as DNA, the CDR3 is TGTGCCAGCAGTTCCCACGACAGGAAATCAGATGGCTACACCTTC.

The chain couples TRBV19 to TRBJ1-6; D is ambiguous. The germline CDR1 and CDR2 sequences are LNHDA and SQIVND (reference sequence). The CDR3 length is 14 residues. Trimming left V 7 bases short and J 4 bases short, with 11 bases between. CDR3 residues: CASTRWGYNSPLHF. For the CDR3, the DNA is TGTGCCAGTACCAGGTGGGGTTATAATTCACCCCTCCACTTT.

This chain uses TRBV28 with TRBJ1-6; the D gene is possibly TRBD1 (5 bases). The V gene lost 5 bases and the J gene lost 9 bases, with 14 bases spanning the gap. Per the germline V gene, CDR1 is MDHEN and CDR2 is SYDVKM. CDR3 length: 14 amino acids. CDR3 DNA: TGTGCCAGCAGTGCAGGGAGTGTGGGTTCACCCCTCCACTTT. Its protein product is CASSAGSVGSPLHF.

The CDR3 reads CATSRADSTNYGYTF. DNA for the CDR3: TGTGCCACTTCTCGGGCGGACAGTACTAACTATGGCTACACCTTC. The V gene is TRBV19, the J gene TRBJ1-2, with D perhaps TRBD1 (6 bases). Germline V gene data show CDR1 as LNHDA and CDR2 as SQIVND (reference sequence). The CDR3 is made up of 15 amino acids. Trimming pared 10 bases from V and 0 bases from J, leaving 18 bases between. The entire variable domain, with the rest obtained from reference TRBV19 and TRBJ1-2, is as follows: DGGITQSPKYLFRKEGQNVTLSCEQNLNHDAMYWYRQDPGQGLRLIYYSQIVNDFQKGDIAEGYSVSREKKESFPLTVTSAQKNPTAFYLCATSRADSTNYGYTFGSGTRLTVV.

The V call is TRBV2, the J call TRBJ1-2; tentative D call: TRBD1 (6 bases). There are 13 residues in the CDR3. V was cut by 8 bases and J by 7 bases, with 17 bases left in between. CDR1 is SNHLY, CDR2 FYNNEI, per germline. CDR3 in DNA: TGTGCCAGCGCGCTAGCGGGGGGCCGTGGCTACACCTTC. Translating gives CASALAGGRGYTF.

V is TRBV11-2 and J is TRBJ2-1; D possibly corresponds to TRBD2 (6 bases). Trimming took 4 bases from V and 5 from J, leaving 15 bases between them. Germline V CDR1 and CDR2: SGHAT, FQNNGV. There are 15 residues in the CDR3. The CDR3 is CASSYRGRRDNEQFF. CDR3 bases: TGTGCCAGCAGCTACCGGGGGAGACGCGACAATGAGCAGTTCTTC.

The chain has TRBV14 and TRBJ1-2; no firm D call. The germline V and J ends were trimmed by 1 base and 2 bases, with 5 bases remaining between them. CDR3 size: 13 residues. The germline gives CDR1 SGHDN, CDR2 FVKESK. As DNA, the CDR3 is TGTGCCAGCAGCCAAGGAAACAACTATGGCTACACCTTC. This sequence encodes CASSQGNNYGYTF.

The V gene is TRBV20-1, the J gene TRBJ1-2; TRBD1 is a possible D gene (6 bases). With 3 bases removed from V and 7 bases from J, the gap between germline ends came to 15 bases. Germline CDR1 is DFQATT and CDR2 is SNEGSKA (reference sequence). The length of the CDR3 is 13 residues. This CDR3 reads CSASRDPGAGYTF. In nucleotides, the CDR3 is TGCAGTGCTAGTCGGGACCCAGGGGCTGGCTACACCTTC.

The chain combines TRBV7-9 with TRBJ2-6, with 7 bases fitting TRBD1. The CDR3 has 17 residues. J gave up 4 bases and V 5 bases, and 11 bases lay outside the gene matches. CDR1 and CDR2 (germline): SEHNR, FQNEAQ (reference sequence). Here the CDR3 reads CASSRTGETAGANVLTF. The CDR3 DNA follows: TGTGCCAGCAGCCGAACAGGGGAGACTGCGGGGGCCAACGTCCTGACTTTC.

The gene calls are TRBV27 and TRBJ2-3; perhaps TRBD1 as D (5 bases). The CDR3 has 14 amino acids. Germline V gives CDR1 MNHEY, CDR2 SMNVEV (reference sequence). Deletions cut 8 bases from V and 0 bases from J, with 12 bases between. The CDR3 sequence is CASSHRQSTDTQYF. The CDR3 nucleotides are TGTGCCAGCTCCCACAGGCAAAGCACAGATACGCAGTATTTT.

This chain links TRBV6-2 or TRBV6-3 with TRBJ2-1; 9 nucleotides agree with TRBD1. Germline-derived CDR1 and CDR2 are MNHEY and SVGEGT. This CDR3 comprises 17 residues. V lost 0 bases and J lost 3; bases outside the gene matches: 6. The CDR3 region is CASSYSLRQGDYNEQFF. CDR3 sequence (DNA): TGTGCCAGCAGTTACTCCTTAAGACAGGGGGACTACAATGAGCAGTTCTTC.